Listed below are T cell receptor beta chains from one sample, sequenced in a study of T cell changes during pregnancy in multiple sclerosis. Measured with immunoSEQ multiplex PCR; TCRdb has only the in-frame clones, and not every one. The table records roughly 59,000 clones, around 93% of them present only once. Sequencing was performed on CD8+ T cells from peripheral blood mononuclear cells, taken in the second trimester of pregnancy. These receptors all stem from a female donor with multiple sclerosis, enrolled in a pregnancy study. Both conserved end residues are part of each CDR3. Fields, in order: D gene, J gene, CDR3 length, V gene, CDR3 DNA, CDR3 protein. A D gene is named only where the DNA matches it firmly.

D: NA
J: TRBJ2-1
length: 13
V: TRBV29-1
DNA: TGCAGCGCTGACTCTTATACCTACAATGAGCAGTTCTTC
CDR3: CSADSYTYNEQFF

D: TRBD2
J: TRBJ2-2
length: 16
V: TRBV7-8
DNA: TGTGCCAGCAGCTCGGGGGAGCGGGGGAACACCGGGGAGCTGTTTTTT
CDR3: CASSSGERGNTGELFF

D: TRBD1
J: TRBJ2-7
length: 17
V: TRBV19
DNA: TGTGCCAGTAGTACTTTTCTAACGGGACAGGCCTTCTACGAGCAGTACTTC
CDR3: CASSTFLTGQAFYEQYF

D: NA
J: TRBJ1-2
length: 14
V: TRBV9
DNA: TGTGCCAGCAGCGTAGATCAGGGGCACTATGGCTACACCTTC
CDR3: CASSVDQGHYGYTF

D: NA
J: TRBJ1-2
length: 10
V: TRBV2
DNA: TGTGCCAGCCATGGAGATGGCTACACCTTC
CDR3: CASHGDGYTF

D: TRBD2
J: TRBJ2-7
length: 14
V: TRBV5-6
DNA: TGTGCCAGCAGCCCGGGACTAGCTTCCCACGAGCAGTACTTC
CDR3: CASSPGLASHEQYF

D: TRBD2
J: TRBJ2-3
length: 20
V: TRBV28
DNA: TGTGCCAGCAGTTTCCTGGTCTTAAAGGCGGGAGGGATAAGCACAGATACGCAGTATTTT
CDR3: CASSFLVLKAGGISTDTQYF

D: TRBD2
J: TRBJ2-1
length: 11
V: TRBV6-5
DNA: TGTGCCAGCAGTCAAGGGGAGGGGCAGTTCTTC
CDR3: CASSQGEGQFF

D: NA
J: TRBJ2-5
length: 14
V: TRBV13
DNA: TGTGCCAGCAGCTTAGATCTAGGCGGGGAGACCCAGTACTTC
CDR3: CASSLDLGGETQYF

D: NA
J: TRBJ2-1
length: 13
V: TRBV7-2
DNA: TGTGCCAGCAGCCCGAGCTCCTACAATGAGCAGTTCTTC
CDR3: CASSPSSYNEQFF